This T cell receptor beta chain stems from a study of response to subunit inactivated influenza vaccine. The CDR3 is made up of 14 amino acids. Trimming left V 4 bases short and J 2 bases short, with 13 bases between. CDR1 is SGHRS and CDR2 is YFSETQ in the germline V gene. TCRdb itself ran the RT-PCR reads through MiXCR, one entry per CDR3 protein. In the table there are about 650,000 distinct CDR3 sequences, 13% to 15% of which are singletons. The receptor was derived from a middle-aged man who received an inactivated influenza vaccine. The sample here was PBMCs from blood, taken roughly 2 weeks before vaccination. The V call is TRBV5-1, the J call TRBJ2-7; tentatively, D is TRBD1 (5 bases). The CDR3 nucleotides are TGCGCCAGCAGCCAACTCGACAGAACCTACGAGCAGTACTTC. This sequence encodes CASSQLDRTYEQYF.